These 2 T cell receptor beta chains share one sample of origin, sequenced in a study of regulatory T cells. Study outcomes and limitations: Hydrophobic residues at CDR3 positions 6 and 7 were enriched in conventional CD4+ T cells of CD3G-deficient patients.

The primer mix had 52 TRBV and 13 TRBJ primers. The repertoire was sequenced with immunoSEQ multiplex PCR; TCRdb's copy has only in-frame clones and lacks some. The repertoire consists of under 35,000 clones, with over 85% occurring once and the leading ten covering about 0.99%. No antigen is known for these receptors. Sequencing used conventional CD4+ T cells sorted from blood. All receptors come from a child aged 2 to 10 with CD3G deficiency.

CDR3 in DNA: TGTGCCAGCAGCAAAACAGGGGTCGGGGAGCAGTACTTC. Translating it yields CASSKTGVGEQYF. The V and J genes are TRBV7-9 and TRBJ2-7; 7 bases agree with TRBD1. Germline values: CDR1 SEHNR, CDR2 FQNEAQ (reference sequence). V lost 5 bases and J lost 7; bases outside the gene matches: 8. The CDR3 is 13 amino acids.

This chain joins TRBV7-8 and TRBJ2-2; D tentatively reads TRBD1 or TRBD2 (5 bases each). The CDR3 is made up of 17 amino acids. V was trimmed by 1 base and J by 0 bases, leaving 12 bases between them. Germline assignment: CDR1 SGHVS and CDR2 FQNEAQ. CDR3 DNA sequence: TGTGCCAGCAGCTTAGTATTCGGGACGGCGAACACCGGGGAGCTGTTTTTT. Protein: CASSLVFGTANTGELFF.